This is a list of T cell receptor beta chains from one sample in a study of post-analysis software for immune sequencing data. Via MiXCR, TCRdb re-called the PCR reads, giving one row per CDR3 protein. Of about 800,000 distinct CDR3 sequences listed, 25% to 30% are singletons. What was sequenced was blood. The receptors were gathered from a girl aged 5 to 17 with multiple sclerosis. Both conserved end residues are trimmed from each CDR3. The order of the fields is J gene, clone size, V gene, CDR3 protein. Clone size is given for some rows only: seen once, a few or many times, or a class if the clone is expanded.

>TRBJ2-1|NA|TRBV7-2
ASKPSGLYNEQF
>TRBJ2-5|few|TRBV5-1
ASSSREGLGAQY
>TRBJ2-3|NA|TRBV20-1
SAEGADTQY
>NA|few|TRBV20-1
SASREAVETQY
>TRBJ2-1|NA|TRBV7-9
ASNFRAGDNEQF
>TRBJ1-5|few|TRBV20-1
SATRGGSNQPQH
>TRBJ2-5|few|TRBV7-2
ASSLDSRDWYTQY
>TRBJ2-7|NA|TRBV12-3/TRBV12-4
ASRATGLDEQY
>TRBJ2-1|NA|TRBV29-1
SVGAGTYNEQF
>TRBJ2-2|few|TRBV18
ANRNTGELF
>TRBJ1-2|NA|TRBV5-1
ASRSEGSYYGYT
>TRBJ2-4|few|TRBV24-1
ATSDPTGGSKNIQY
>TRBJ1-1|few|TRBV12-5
ASGLLGNAEAF
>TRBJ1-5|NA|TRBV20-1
SAREPQGRSNQPQH
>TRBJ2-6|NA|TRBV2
ASSEGVKANVLT
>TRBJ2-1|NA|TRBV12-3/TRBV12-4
ASSWGQGGDEQF
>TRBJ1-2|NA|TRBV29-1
SVGVSQNYGYT
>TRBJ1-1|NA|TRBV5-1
ASSASGHRNTEAF
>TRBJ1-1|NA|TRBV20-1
SARGAGDTEAF
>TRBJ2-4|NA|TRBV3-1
ASSLRQGSIQY
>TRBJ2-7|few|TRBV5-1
ASSSGLAGEYEQY
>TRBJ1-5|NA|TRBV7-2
ASSLANREFGPQH
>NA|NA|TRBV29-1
SVRSYGTGVVQTQY
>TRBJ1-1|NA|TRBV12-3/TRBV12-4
ASSPAGKGRRGEAF
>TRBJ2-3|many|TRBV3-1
ASSHPLDRADTQY
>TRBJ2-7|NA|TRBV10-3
AISEVKTGGAYEQY
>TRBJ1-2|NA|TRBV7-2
ASSLGLDGYT
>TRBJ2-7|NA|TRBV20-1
SARRQGPSYEQY
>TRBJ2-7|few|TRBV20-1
SATGTQNEQY
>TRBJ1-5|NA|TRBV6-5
ASSLLGRGQASNQPQH